This T cell receptor beta chain was found in a study of T-cell memory formation after mild COVID-19. Study-wide background: TCR clusters largely stayed donor specific. Findings and limits, study-wide: Mainly in CM and EM were contracting CD4+ clones; CD8+ were in EMRA.

TCRdb itself ran the 5' RACE reads through MiXCR, one entry per CDR3 protein. The sample carries some 210,000 distinct CDR3 sequences, roughly 10% recorded once. Trimming cost V 9 bases and J 7 bases, with 12 bases left between them. There are 11 residues in the CDR3. CDR1 is MNHNS, CDR2 SASEGT, per germline. A remark on this clonotype: Its matching antigen is unknown.

The genes are TRBV6-1 and TRBJ1-2; D is uncertain. The source of this sequence is a man between 18 and 35 years old who had mild COVID-19 (a few samples of this study predate the infection). Cell type and time point are not known. The sample comprised PBMCs or a T cell subset sorted from them (not recorded which). DNA for the CDR3: TGTGCCAGTGGGAACGAGCGTGGCTACACCTTC. Amino acids: CASGNERGYTF.